The source of this T cell receptor beta chain is a study of tumor-infiltrating lymphocytes in primary liver carcinoma. Study summary: Maximum tumor diameters ranged from roughly 4 to 10 cm, stage T1-T3 N0M0. Overall study results and limits: Against blood, tumors held a significantly higher top-250-clone fraction (p = 0.039).

Worth noting for this clonotype: Its matching antigen is unknown.

Looked up from germline, CDR1 is SGHAT and CDR2 is FQDESV (reference sequence). The CDR3 contains 12 residues. Unmatched junction bases numbered 4, after V lost 6 bases and J lost 8 bases. For blood RNA, unsorted whole blood served as the source, and germline DNA was extracted too. cDNA specific to TCR beta was made from approximately 0.55 ug of total RNA, with a constant-region primer employed for priming. Libraries covering TCR beta were generated through three nested multiplex PCR rounds (using a slightly modified ARM-PCR). The opening two PCR rounds, 10 cycles each, paired TRBV1-TRBV30 forward primers with a C-beta reverse primer. TCRdb reanalysed the multiplex PCR reads using MiXCR and keeps one entry per CDR3 protein. The data contain approximately 310,000 distinct CDR3 sequences, 65% of them singletons.

This TCR derives from a man in his forties with primary liver carcinoma and hepatitis B virus infection. The sequencing input was peripheral blood. The chain employs TRBV11-1 and TRBJ2-1; 7 bases are a match to TRBD2. CDR3 nucleotide sequence: TGTGCCAGCAGTCCCCGGGAGGATGAGCAGTTCTTC. Translation: CASSPREDEQFF.